This TCR beta chain derives from a study of T cells in Graves' hyperthyroidism and ophthalmopathy. What was amplified from RNA transcripts were TCR beta CDR3 regions. The study used the HTBI primer set for a first-round RT-PCR of the TCR CDR3. TCRdb fed the multiplex PCR reads into MiXCR, producing one record per CDR3 protein. The sample includes hundreds of thousands of distinct CDR3 sequences, roughly 22% of them seen just once. Ten or more counts support this clonotype. V lost 8 bases to trimming and J lost 3 bases, with 13 bases between them. CDR3 length equals 14 residues. Per the germline V gene, CDR1 is LGHDT and CDR2 is YNNKEL (reference sequence).

Sequenced material: blood. This receptor was taken from a man aged 25-45 years with Graves' ophthalmopathy. The genes are TRBV3-1 and TRBJ2-2; D ambiguous. CDR3 loop: CASLESRDTGELFF. The CDR3 bases are TGTGCCAGCTTAGAGTCTCGTGACACCGGGGAGCTGTTTTTT.